This entry lists 31 T cell receptor beta chains sequenced from one sample in a study of CD8+ T cells in alopecia areata. The authors extracted RNA and reverse transcribed it into cDNA as the sequencing template. Clones were read by immunoSEQ multiplex PCR, and TCRdb kept only the in-frame ones, dropping some. The table shows about 200,000 clones, with more than 55% occurring only once. Material: CD8+ T cells sorted from blood. These receptors all stem from a human donor in good health.

This chain joins TRBV4-1 and TRBJ2-7; the D gene is possibly TRBD1 (5 bases). CDR1 is MGHRA, CDR2 YSYEKL, per germline. The germline V and J ends were trimmed by 0 bases and 0 bases, with 18 bases remaining between them. The CDR3 has 18 amino acids. As DNA, the CDR3 is TGCGCCAGCAGCCAAGAAGTGTTAGGCACAGGCCTCTCCTACGAGCAGTACTTC. Its protein is CASSQEVLGTGLSYEQYF.

The chain couples TRBV2 to TRBJ1-5; D ambiguous. Deletions cut 7 bases from V and 1 base from J, with 14 bases between. CDR1 SNHLY and CDR2 FYNNEI come from the germline V gene. CDR3 size: 15 residues. The CDR3 region is CASMLGGLSNQPQHF. In DNA form, the CDR3 reads TGTGCCAGCATGTTAGGTGGCCTCAGCAATCAGCCCCAGCATTTT.

The J gene is TRBJ2-7, the V gene TRBV4-1, with D perhaps matching TRBD1 (5 bases). Trimming took off 1 base at V and 3 bases at J, with 10 bases between the two ends. The CDR3 has 14 residues. Germline V gene sequence: CDR1 MGHRA, CDR2 YSYEKL. This CDR3 reads CASSQGGAVYEQYF. CDR3 in DNA: TGCGCCAGCAGCCAAGGTGGGGCCGTCTACGAGCAGTACTTC.

This chain links TRBV29-1 with TRBJ2-7; a weak D match, TRBD2 (6 bases). Trimming left V 4 bases short and J 5 bases short, with 15 bases between. The CDR3 has 13 residues. The germline V gene has CDR1 SQVTM and CDR2 ANQGSEA. The CDR3 nucleotides read TGCAGCGTTGGAACGGGGGTTTACGACGAGCAGTACTTC. Amino acid sequence: CSVGTGVYDEQYF.

The chain links TRBV29-1 to TRBJ2-7; tentatively, D is TRBD1 (5 bases). The ends were cut back, 2 bases at V and 5 bases at J, with 7 bases in the middle. CDR3 length equals 11 residues. Germline CDR1 and CDR2: SQVTM and ANQGSEA. CDR3 in DNA: TGCAGCGTTGAAAAGGGGAACGAGCAGTACTTC. Residues: CSVEKGNEQYF.

The V and J genes are TRBV5-1 and TRBJ2-1, with unresolved D. CDR3 length: 12 residues. The V and J ends lost 4 bases and 3 bases respectively, with 5 bases between them. Germline V gives CDR1 SGHRS, CDR2 YFSETQ. The CDR3 DNA reads as TGCGCCAGCAGCCCCAGCTACAATGAGCAGTTCTTC. Its translation: CASSPSYNEQFF.

The V and J genes are TRBV15 and TRBJ1-5; D remains unclear. This CDR3 has 16 amino acids. CDR1 is LNHNV, CDR2 YYDKDF, per germline (reference sequence). V was shortened by 1 base and J by 1 base, with 11 bases between the two germline ends. The CDR3 sequence is CATSRGVIGSNQPQHF. Written as DNA, the CDR3 is TGTGCCACCAGCAGAGGAGTAATAGGGAGCAATCAGCCCCAGCATTTT.

The chain couples TRBV6-5 to TRBJ2-3, with D unresolved. CDR1 is MNHEY, CDR2 SVGAGI, per germline. Between the trimmed V and J ends, which lost 5 bases and 3 bases, there was a span of 15 bases. The length of the CDR3 is 15 residues. In nucleotides, the CDR3 is TGTGCCAGCAGTCCCGTAGCCAGAGGTACAGATACGCAGTATTTT. Amino acid sequence: CASSPVARGTDTQYF.

This clone was seen a handful of times. The chain uses TRBV29-1 and TRBJ2-3; 11 bases line up with TRBD1. Germline V lookup: CDR1 SQVTM, CDR2 ANQGSEA. V shed 3 bases and J 4 bases; nucleotides not matched to a gene: 9. This CDR3 is 16 amino acids long. Here the CDR3 reads CSVESWTGGKADTQYF. As DNA, the CDR3 is TGCAGCGTTGAGTCTTGGACAGGGGGCAAGGCAGATACGCAGTATTTT.

The J gene is TRBJ1-5, the V gene TRBV29-1; TRBD1 might be the D (5 bases). Per the germline V gene, CDR1 is SQVTM and CDR2 is ANQGSEA. The CDR3 is 13 amino acids. The ends were cut back, 6 bases at V and 7 bases at J, with 16 bases in the middle. The CDR3 sequence is CSVKDRECQPQHF. The CDR3, as DNA: TGCAGCGTCAAAGACAGAGAATGCCAGCCCCAGCATTTT.

J is TRBJ2-5 and V is TRBV7-9; 11 bases fit TRBD2. The trim removed 3 bases at V and 5 bases at J, leaving 8 bases unmatched. The CDR3 has 16 residues. Germline loops: CDR1 SEHNR, CDR2 FQNEAQ (reference sequence). CDR3 residues: CASSFPGTSGLETQYF. CDR3 nucleotides: TGTGCCAGCAGCTTTCCCGGGACTAGCGGTCTGGAGACCCAGTACTTC. The full variable domain, in which reference TRBV7-9 and TRBJ2-5 provide the parts outside the CDR3, is DTGVSQNPRHKITKRGQNVTFRCDPISEHNRLYWYRQTLGQGPEFLTYFQNEAQLEKSRLLSDRFSAERPKGSFSTLEIQRTEQGDSAMYLCASSFPGTSGLETQYFGPGTRLLVL.

V gene TRBV7-2 combines with J gene TRBJ2-7; 7 bases map to TRBD1. This CDR3 spans 13 amino acids. The germline V gene encodes CDR1 SGHTA and CDR2 FQGNSA. V lost 1 base to trimming and J lost 6 bases; unmatched junction nucleotides: 3. The CDR3 reads CASSLVTGVEQYF. The CDR3 nucleotides read TGTGCCAGCAGCTTAGTTACAGGGGTCGAGCAGTACTTC.

The chain recombines TRBV27 with TRBJ2-1; 11 bases map to TRBD2. V trimming: 1 base; J trimming: 8 bases; junction bases outside the gene matches: 4. CDR1 is MNHEY and CDR2 is SMNVEV in the germline V gene (reference sequence). The CDR3 loop spans 15 amino acids. CDR3 DNA: TGTGCCAGCAGTTTATTTAGCGGGGGGGGTCATGAGCAGTTCTTC. This gives the protein CASSLFSGGGHEQFF.

This chain links TRBV2 with TRBJ2-1, with 8 bases lining up with TRBD1. V lost 4 bases to trimming and J lost 4 bases; unmatched junction nucleotides: 12. The germline CDR1 and CDR2 sequences are SNHLY and FYNNEI. This CDR3 region has 17 residues. Written as DNA, the CDR3 is TGTGCCAGCAGTGGGGGAGAGGACAGGGCAACGTACAATGAGCAGTTCTTC. Translating it yields CASSGGEDRATYNEQFF.

This clone was seen a handful of times. The CDR3 protein is CASSQGQGSNTGELFF. CDR3 nucleotides: TGTGCCAGCAGCCAGGGACAGGGCTCGAACACCGGGGAGCTGTTTTTT. This rearrangement joins TRBV5-6 to TRBJ2-2; 9 positions match TRBD1. Germline V gene sequence: CDR1 SGHDT, CDR2 YYEEEE. CDR3 length equals 16 residues. V lost 4 bases and J lost 0; bases outside the gene matches: 4.

The J gene is TRBJ1-2, the V gene TRBV10-3, with D tentatively TRBD1 (5 bases). With 6 bases removed from V and 6 bases from J, the gap between germline ends came to 14 bases. Germline lookup yields CDR1 ENHRY and CDR2 SYGVKD. The CDR3 runs 13 residues. The CDR3 loop is CAISVGGLDGYTF. The CDR3 nucleotides read TGTGCCATCAGCGTCGGGGGTTTGGATGGCTACACCTTC.

The chain employs TRBV4-1 and TRBJ1-5, with 9 bases that match TRBD1. This CDR3 is built from 15 residues. Germline CDR1 MGHRA, CDR2 YSYEKL. J was trimmed by 6 bases and V by 2 bases; bases with no gene match: 5. In nucleotides, the CDR3 is TGCGCCAGCAGCCAACACACAGGGGGCGGTCAGCCCCAGCATTTT. Amino acid sequence: CASSQHTGGGQPQHF.

The V call is TRBV5-4, the J call TRBJ1-1, with 7 bases lining up with TRBD1. J gave up 7 bases and V 3 bases, and 3 bases lay outside the gene matches. The CDR3 is 12 residues long. CDR1 SGHNT and CDR2 YYREEE come from the germline V gene (reference sequence). CDR3 amino acids: CASSWGTDEAFF. In DNA form, the CDR3 reads TGTGCCAGCAGCTGGGGGACAGATGAAGCTTTCTTT.

The chain has TRBV19 and TRBJ1-5; D remains ambiguous. This CDR3 contains 17 residues. Germline-derived CDR1 and CDR2 are LNHDA and SQIVND (reference sequence). Trimming shortened V by 9 bases and J by 2 bases, and 23 bases separated the two germline ends. The CDR3 DNA reads TGTGCCAGGACCTTGGAATGCGGTTCCTTGGGCAATCAGCCCCAGCATTTT. Amino acids: CARTLECGSLGNQPQHF.

V usage is TRBV12-5 and J usage is TRBJ2-1; TRBD1 aligns across 8 bases. Germline V CDR1 and CDR2: LGHNT, FRNRAP. CDR3 length: 13 residues. V lost 5 bases to trimming and J lost 15 bases; unmatched junction nucleotides: 12. As DNA, the CDR3 is TGTGCTAGTGGTACCTCAGGACAGGGACAACGGTTCTTC. This codes for CASGTSGQGQRFF.

The chain recombines TRBV23-1 with TRBJ2-7; the D call may be TRBD1 or TRBD2 (6 bases each). TRBV23-1 has ORF status, its function being uncertain. V lost 7 bases and J 0 bases, leaving 10 bases between the germline ends. This CDR3 region has 13 residues. CDR3: CASTRGVSYEQYF. For the CDR3, the DNA is TGCGCCAGCACAAGGGGGGTCTCCTACGAGCAGTACTTC.

This rearrangement joins TRBV11-2 to TRBJ2-1, with 10 bases that match TRBD2. Germline-derived CDR1 and CDR2 are SGHAT and FQNNGV. The CDR3 contains 15 residues. Losses at the gene ends were 5 bases for V and 9 bases for J; bases not matched to a gene: 10. The CDR3 is CASSPPSGGLSEQFF. The CDR3 bases are TGTGCCAGCAGCCCTCCTAGCGGGGGCCTCTCTGAGCAGTTCTTC.

The genes are TRBV4-1 and TRBJ2-7; 10 bases align to TRBD2. This CDR3 is 15 amino acids long. The germline V gene encodes CDR1 MGHRA and CDR2 YSYEKL. V shed 3 bases and J 3 bases; nucleotides not matched to a gene: 5. The chain's CDR3 is CASSQLAGELYEQYF. In DNA form, the CDR3 reads TGCGCCAGCAGCCAGCTAGCGGGGGAGCTCTACGAGCAGTACTTC.

This sequence joins TRBV5-1 and TRBJ1-2; D is ambiguous. Germline values: CDR1 SGHRS, CDR2 YFSETQ. The CDR3 sequence is 13 residues long. The V and J ends lost 4 bases and 7 bases respectively, with 14 bases between them. The CDR3 nucleotides are TGCGCCAGCAGCCCACATTTAGGAGCTGGCTACACCTTC. Translating it yields CASSPHLGAGYTF.

The J gene is TRBJ1-1, the V gene TRBV7-9; the D gene is possibly TRBD1 (5 bases). Germline values: CDR1 SEHNR, CDR2 FQNEAQ (reference sequence). This CDR3 has 13 amino acids. V was trimmed by 5 bases and J by 4 bases, leaving 11 bases between them. The CDR3 here is CASSPTVGTEAFF. The CDR3 bases are TGTGCCAGCAGCCCGACAGTTGGCACTGAAGCTTTCTTT.

This chain joins TRBV9 and TRBJ2-3; 9 bases fit TRBD1. Germline values: CDR1 SGDLS, CDR2 YYNGEE. This CDR3 has 17 amino acids. J gave up 3 bases and V 3 bases, and 11 bases lay outside the gene matches. CDR3 residues: CASSDPTGGDGTDTQYF. In DNA, the CDR3 is TGTGCCAGCAGCGATCCTACAGGGGGCGACGGGACAGATACGCAGTATTTT.

The chain employs TRBV11-2 and TRBJ1-2; tentative D call: TRBD1 (6 bases). The V gene's germline CDR1 is SGHAT and CDR2 FQNNGV. The V end was cut by 5 bases, the J end by 8 bases, with 15 bases between. This CDR3 spans 13 amino acids. CDR3 in DNA: TGTGCCAGCAGCCATAGGGACGGGGGCGGCTACACCTTC. Its protein is CASSHRDGGGYTF. The full variable domain, with the rest looked up from reference TRBV11-2 and TRBJ1-2, is EAGVAQSPRYKIIEKRQSVAFWCNPISGHATLYWYQQILGQGPKLLIQFQNNGVVDDSQLPKDRFSAERLKGVDSTLKIQPAKLEDSAVYLCASSHRDGGGYTFGSGTRLTVV.

A few counts support this clone. V usage is TRBV4-1 and J usage is TRBJ1-2; D is unclear. From germline, CDR1 is MGHRA and CDR2 YSYEKL. V was cut by 0 bases and J by 3 bases, with 5 bases left in between. This CDR3 has 13 amino acids. CDR3 region: CASSQDSDYGYTF. CDR3 nucleotide sequence: TGCGCCAGCAGCCAAGATTCAGACTATGGCTACACCTTC.

This rearrangement joins TRBV6-1 to TRBJ2-7, with D perhaps matching TRBD1 (6 bases). V was trimmed by 3 bases and J by 3 bases, leaving 15 bases between them. Germline-derived CDR1 and CDR2 are MNHNS and SASEGT. The CDR3 spans 15 residues. The CDR3 DNA is TGTGCCAGCAGTGACTTTTGGGCAGGGGACTACGAGCAGTACTTC. Protein product: CASSDFWAGDYEQYF.

This chain connects TRBV5-1 to TRBJ2-1; D call uncertain. The V gene lost 0 bases and the J gene lost 9 bases, with 10 bases spanning the gap. The CDR3 loop spans 13 amino acids. Germline values: CDR1 SGHRS, CDR2 YFSETQ. CDR3 sequence: CASSLAGKSEQFF. CDR3 in DNA: TGCGCCAGCAGCTTGGCTGGGAAGAGTGAGCAGTTCTTC.

The chain couples TRBV29-1 to TRBJ1-6; 9 nucleotides align to TRBD1. The CDR3 spans 14 residues. J was trimmed by 9 bases and V by 4 bases; bases with no gene match: 7. CDR1 is SQVTM and CDR2 is ANQGSEA in the germline V gene. The CDR3 region is CSVAPGTGCSPLHF. Written as DNA, the CDR3 is TGCAGCGTTGCCCCCGGGACAGGGTGTTCACCCCTCCACTTT.